This T cell receptor beta chain is drawn from a study of CD8+CD57+ T cells in acquired aplastic anemia. Genomic DNA served as template for TCR beta VDJ and CDR3 profiling. TCRdb independently ran MiXCR on the reads; one entry per CDR3 protein. Here the sample spans 260,000 or so distinct CDR3 sequences, less than 85% being singletons. Patients chosen for sequencing had CD8+CD57+ cells that had expanded, as shown by flow cytometry. Sequencing input: sorted CD4+, CD8+, or CD8+CD57+ T cells (not recorded which) from PBMCs. This TCR was recovered from a human donor with aplastic anemia.

The CDR3 sequence is CASSFTRGNYGYTF. CDR3 bases: TGTGCCAGCAGCTTTACTAGGGGCAACTATGGCTACACCTTC. The J gene is TRBJ1-2, the V gene TRBV5-4, with D perhaps matching TRBD1 (5 bases). The V gene lost 2 bases and the J gene lost 2 bases, with 10 bases spanning the gap. The germline gives CDR1 SGHNT, CDR2 YYREEE (reference sequence). CDR3 size: 14 residues.